These 21 T cell receptor beta chains were all obtained from the same sample, sequenced in a study of blood T cell repertoires in COVID-19. Sequencing used immunoSEQ multiplex PCR; TCRdb keeps in-frame clones, though not all of them. This table holds around 250,000 clones, about 83% found once. Sequenced: PBMCs or T cells enriched from blood (not recorded which). These receptors were collected from a woman between 50 and 59 years old who had recovered from COVID-19.

The chain uses TRBV7-8 and TRBJ1-1, with D possibly TRBD1 on 5 matching bases. V lost 3 bases to trimming and J lost 3 bases, with 11 bases between them. CDR3 size: 14 residues. CDR1 SGHVS and CDR2 FQNEAQ come from the germline V gene. The DNA of the CDR3 is TGTGCCAGCAGCTTGCGCGACAGTTACACTGAAGCTTTCTTT. Protein product: CASSLRDSYTEAFF.

The chain combines TRBV19 with TRBJ1-1, with 7 bases aligning to TRBD1. Trimming took 5 bases from V and 6 from J; bases not matched to a gene: 12. This CDR3 spans 15 amino acids. Germline V gene lookup returns CDR1 LNHDA and CDR2 SQIVND (reference sequence). The DNA for the CDR3 is TGTGCCAGTAGTGCCCGGGACAGCGGAATACCTGAAGCTTTCTTT. It encodes CASSARDSGIPEAFF.

The chain couples TRBV5-4 to TRBJ2-3; possibly TRBD2 for D (5 bases). This CDR3 is 13 amino acids long. V lost 2 bases to trimming and J lost 5 bases, with 9 bases between them. Germline V lookup: CDR1 SGHNT, CDR2 YYREEE (reference sequence). The CDR3 protein is CASSFPAGDTQYF. Here the CDR3 DNA reads TGTGCCAGCAGCTTCCCGGCGGGAGATACGCAGTATTTT.

The CDR3 spells CASSPSPGNTIYF. The CDR3 nucleotides read TGCGCCAGCAGCCCGAGTCCTGGAAACACCATATATTTT. The chain carries TRBV10-1 and TRBJ1-3; no firm D call. Per germline, CDR1 WNHNN and CDR2 SYGVQD (reference sequence). V dropped 6 bases and J dropped 2 bases, with 8 bases sitting between them. The CDR3 is 13 residues long.

This clone was seen once. J is TRBJ2-1 and V is TRBV11-3, with TRBD1 identical over 11 bases. The CDR3 sequence is 15 residues long. Per the germline V gene, CDR1 is SGHNT and CDR2 is YENEEA. V shed 5 bases and J 3 bases; nucleotides not matched to a gene: 3. CDR3 sequence: CASSRTGGFYNEQFF. Written as DNA, the CDR3 is TGTGCCAGCAGCCGGACAGGGGGCTTCTACAATGAGCAGTTCTTC.

Of note for this clone: Other nucleotide sequences in the sample specify the same CDR3. The chain combines TRBV30 with TRBJ1-5, with 7 bases matching TRBD1. The junction had 6 bases not matched to a gene; V was cut back by 3 bases and J by 7 bases. CDR1 is GTSNPN, CDR2 SVGIG, per germline (reference sequence). The CDR3 runs 13 residues. The chain's CDR3 is CAWSRQGLQPQHF. CDR3 sequence (DNA): TGTGCCTGGAGCAGACAGGGTTTACAGCCCCAGCATTTT.

V usage is TRBV2 and J usage is TRBJ2-7; 7 nucleotides align to TRBD2. Trimming cost V 7 bases and J 3 bases; bases outside gene matches: 3. Germline CDR1 reads SNHLY; CDR2 reads FYNNEI. The CDR3 loop spans 12 amino acids. Here the CDR3 DNA reads TGTGCCAGCAACGCGGGGGTCTACGAGCAGTACTTC. It translates to CASNAGVYEQYF.

The chain links TRBV6-5 to TRBJ2-7; D is undetermined. CDR3 length: 11 residues. V shed 5 bases and J shed 3 bases, with 5 bases lying between them. Germline lookup yields CDR1 MNHEY and CDR2 SVGAGI. As DNA, the CDR3 is TGTGCCAGCAGTAGCCGCTACGAGCAGTACTTC. Its translation: CASSSRYEQYF.

Only one count was recorded for this clone. The rearrangement links TRBV6-5 to TRBJ2-7; 9 bases are a match to TRBD2. CDR1 is MNHEY and CDR2 is SVGAGI in the germline V gene. V shed 2 bases and J 5 bases; nucleotides not matched to a gene: 10. The CDR3 extends over 16 amino acids. The CDR3 nucleotides are TGTGCCAGCAGTTACAGGGCGGGAGGGCAGGCCGACGAGCAGTACTTC. As protein: CASSYRAGGQADEQYF.

This clone has only a few counts. Within the sample, other DNA sequences also encode this same CDR3. The chain carries TRBV7-2 and TRBJ2-7; 10 bases are a match to TRBD2. The CDR3 totals 15 residues. Unmatched junction bases numbered 5, after V lost 2 bases and J lost 4 bases. From germline, CDR1 is SGHTA and CDR2 FQGNSA. CDR3 region: CASSLRLAGAYEQYF. The CDR3 DNA is TGTGCCAGCAGCTTACGACTAGCGGGCGCTTACGAGCAGTACTTC.

The chain links TRBV28 to TRBJ2-3; 13 bases are shared with TRBD2. CDR1 is MDHEN, CDR2 SYDVKM, per germline. J lost 6 bases, V lost 6 bases, and 12 bases had no gene match. The CDR3 has 17 amino acids. The CDR3 sequence is CASSPGLAGYPDDTQYF. The CDR3 DNA is TGTGCCAGCAGCCCGGGACTAGCGGGGTACCCCGACGATACGCAGTATTTT.

V is TRBV6-5 and J is TRBJ2-7, with 7 nucleotides matching TRBD1. Germline V gives CDR1 MNHEY, CDR2 SVGAGI. The CDR3 runs to 13 residues. J was trimmed by 3 bases and V by 8 bases; bases with no gene match: 7. The CDR3 protein is CASELAGGYEQYF. As DNA, the CDR3 is TGTGCCAGCGAGTTGGCAGGGGGCTACGAGCAGTACTTC.

The chain joins TRBV4-1 to TRBJ2-5; D gene uncertain. The germline gives CDR1 MGHRA, CDR2 YSYEKL. The V and J ends lost 4 bases and 1 base respectively, with 19 bases between them. The CDR3 runs to 17 residues. CDR3 amino acids: CASSPKRINPSQETQYF. The CDR3 nucleotides read TGCGCCAGCAGCCCCAAGAGAATCAACCCCTCCCAAGAGACCCAGTACTTC.

CDR3 residues: CASSPGTSFGNEQFF. The DNA of the CDR3 is TGTGCCAGCAGCCCGGGGACTAGTTTCGGGAATGAGCAGTTCTTC. The rearrangement uses TRBV9 and TRBJ2-1; 8 bases line up with TRBD2. V shed 4 bases and J 7 bases; nucleotides not matched to a gene: 10. The germline V gene encodes CDR1 SGDLS and CDR2 YYNGEE. This CDR3 spans 15 amino acids. The whole variable domain, filled in from reference TRBV9 and TRBJ2-1, reads DSGVTQTPKHLITATGQRVTLRCSPRSGDLSVYWYQQSLDQGLQFLIQYYNGEERAKGNILERFSAQQFPDLHSELNLSSLELGDSALYFCASSPGTSFGNEQFFGPGTRLTVL.

The rearrangement links TRBV4-1 to TRBJ2-3; 13 bases are shared with TRBD2. V gave up 1 base and J gave up 8 bases; unmatched junction bases: 12. The CDR3 runs to 18 residues. Germline V gives CDR1 MGHRA, CDR2 YSYEKL. CDR3 in amino acids: CASSQGFGLAGDQGTQYF. For the CDR3, the DNA is TGCGCCAGCAGCCAAGGGTTCGGACTAGCGGGAGACCAGGGTACGCAGTATTTT.

The rearrangement links TRBV6-2 or TRBV6-3 to TRBJ1-4; D perhaps matches TRBD1 (6 bases). V gave up 5 bases and J gave up 4 bases, with 8 bases separating them. This CDR3 is built from 13 residues. Germline V gives CDR1 MNHEY, CDR2 SVGEGT. The CDR3 DNA reads as TGTGCCAGCAGTGACAGGAATAATGAAAAACTGTTTTTT. Encoded protein: CASSDRNNEKLFF.

The rearrangement joins TRBV30 to TRBJ1-6; D gene unclear. Germline V lookup: CDR1 GTSNPN, CDR2 SVGIG (reference sequence). The V end lost 4 bases, the J end lost 7 bases, and 20 bases lay between the germline ends. CDR3 length: 16 residues. The CDR3 DNA reads TGTGCCTGGAAGTGGGAGGGAAGAGGCAGGAATTCACCCCTCCACTTT. It codes for CAWKWEGRGRNSPLHF.

V is TRBV28 and J is TRBJ1-5; TRBD1 matches at 8 bases. V lost 6 bases and J lost 8; bases outside the gene matches: 9. The V gene's germline CDR1 is MDHEN and CDR2 SYDVKM. CDR3 length equals 14 residues. The CDR3 sequence: CASSVGQAYEPQHF. CDR3 nucleotides: TGTGCCAGCAGCGTGGGACAGGCATATGAGCCCCAGCATTTT.

This clone has only a few counts. Relative to the germline gene, one junction end is altered; a read error may explain this. Here the CDR3 reads CASSITGTGGNTIYF. The CDR3 DNA reads as TGTGCCAGCAGCATAACTGGGACAGGGGGAAACACCATATATTTT. This chain connects TRBV7-3 to TRBJ1-3, with 9 nucleotides matching TRBD1. This CDR3 region has 15 residues. Germline CDR1 and CDR2: SGHTA and FQGTGA.

The V gene is TRBV4-1, the J gene TRBJ1-2; D not certain. CDR3 length equals 15 residues. Looked up from germline, CDR1 is MGHRA and CDR2 is YSYEKL. V was clipped by 1 base and J by 3 bases, with 12 bases between them. CDR3 region: CASSQALVSDYGYTF. CDR3 nucleotide sequence: TGCGCCAGCAGCCAAGCGTTAGTCTCGGACTATGGCTACACCTTC.

The chain joins TRBV5-1 to TRBJ2-2, with 7 bases lining up with TRBD2. The CDR3 loop spans 14 amino acids. J lost 5 bases, V lost 4 bases, and 5 bases had no gene match. Germline values: CDR1 SGHRS, CDR2 YFSETQ. The chain's CDR3 is CASSDLGGTGELFF. The CDR3 DNA reads TGCGCCAGCAGCGACCTGGGGGGGACCGGGGAGCTGTTTTTT.